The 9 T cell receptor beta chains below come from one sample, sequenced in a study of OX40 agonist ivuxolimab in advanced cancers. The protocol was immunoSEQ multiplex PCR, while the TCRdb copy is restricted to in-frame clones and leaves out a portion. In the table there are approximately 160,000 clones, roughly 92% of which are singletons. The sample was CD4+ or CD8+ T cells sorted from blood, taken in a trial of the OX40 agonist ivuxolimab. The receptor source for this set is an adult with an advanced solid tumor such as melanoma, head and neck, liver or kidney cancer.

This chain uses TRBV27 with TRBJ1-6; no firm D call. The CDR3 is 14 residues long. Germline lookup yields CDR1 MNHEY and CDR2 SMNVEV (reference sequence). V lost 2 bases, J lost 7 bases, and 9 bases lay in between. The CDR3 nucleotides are TGTGCCAGCAGTTTAGAGGCTTTAAATTCACCCCTCCACTTT. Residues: CASSLEALNSPLHF.

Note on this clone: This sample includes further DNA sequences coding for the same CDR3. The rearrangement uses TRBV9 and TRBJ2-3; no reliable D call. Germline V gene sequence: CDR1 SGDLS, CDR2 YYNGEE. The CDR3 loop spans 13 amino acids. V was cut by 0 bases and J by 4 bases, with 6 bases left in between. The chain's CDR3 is CASSVAPADTQYF. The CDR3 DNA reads TGTGCCAGCAGCGTAGCTCCGGCAGATACGCAGTATTTT.

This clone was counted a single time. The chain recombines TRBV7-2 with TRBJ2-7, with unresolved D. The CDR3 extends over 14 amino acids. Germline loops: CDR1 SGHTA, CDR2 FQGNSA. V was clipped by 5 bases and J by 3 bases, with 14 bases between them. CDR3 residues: CASSHQTVDYEQYF. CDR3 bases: TGTGCCAGCAGCCATCAGACGGTAGACTACGAGCAGTACTTC.

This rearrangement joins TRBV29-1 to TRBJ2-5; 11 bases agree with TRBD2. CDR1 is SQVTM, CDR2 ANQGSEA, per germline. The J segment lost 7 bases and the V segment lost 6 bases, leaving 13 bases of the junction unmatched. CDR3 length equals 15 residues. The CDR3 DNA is TGCAGCGTCCTACTAGCGGGGGCCTCGAGAGGGACCCAGTACTTC. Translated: CSVLLAGASRGTQYF.

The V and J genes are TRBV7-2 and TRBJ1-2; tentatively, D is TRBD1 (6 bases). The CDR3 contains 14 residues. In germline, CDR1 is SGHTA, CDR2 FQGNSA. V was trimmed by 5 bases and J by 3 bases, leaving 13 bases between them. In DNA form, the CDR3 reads TGTGCCAGCAGCCCTACAGGGTCCGACTATGGCTACACCTTC. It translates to CASSPTGSDYGYTF.

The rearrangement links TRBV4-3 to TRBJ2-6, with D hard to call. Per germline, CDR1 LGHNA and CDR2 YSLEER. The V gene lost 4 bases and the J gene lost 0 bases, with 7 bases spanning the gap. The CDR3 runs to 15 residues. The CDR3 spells CASSLDISGANVLTF. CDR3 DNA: TGCGCCAGCAGCCTCGACATCTCTGGGGCCAACGTCCTGACTTTC.

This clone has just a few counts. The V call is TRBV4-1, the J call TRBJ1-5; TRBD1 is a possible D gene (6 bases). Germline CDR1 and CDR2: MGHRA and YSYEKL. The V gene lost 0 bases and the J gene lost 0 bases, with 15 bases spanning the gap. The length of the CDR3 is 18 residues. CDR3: CASSQDPGHEYSNQPQHF. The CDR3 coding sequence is TGCGCCAGCAGCCAAGATCCGGGACACGAGTATAGCAATCAGCCCCAGCATTTT.

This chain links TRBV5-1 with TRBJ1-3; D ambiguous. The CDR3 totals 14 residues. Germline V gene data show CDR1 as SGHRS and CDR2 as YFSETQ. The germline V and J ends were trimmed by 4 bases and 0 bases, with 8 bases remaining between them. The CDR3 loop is CASSLSDSGNTIYF. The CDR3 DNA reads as TGCGCCAGCAGCCTGTCTGACTCTGGAAACACCATATATTTT.

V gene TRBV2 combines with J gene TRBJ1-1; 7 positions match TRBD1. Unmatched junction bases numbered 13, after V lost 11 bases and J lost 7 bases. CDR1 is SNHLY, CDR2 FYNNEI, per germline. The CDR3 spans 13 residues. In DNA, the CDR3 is TGTGCCGTTCACCGCAGGGGGAGGGATGAAGCTTTCTTT. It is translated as CAVHRRGRDEAFF.